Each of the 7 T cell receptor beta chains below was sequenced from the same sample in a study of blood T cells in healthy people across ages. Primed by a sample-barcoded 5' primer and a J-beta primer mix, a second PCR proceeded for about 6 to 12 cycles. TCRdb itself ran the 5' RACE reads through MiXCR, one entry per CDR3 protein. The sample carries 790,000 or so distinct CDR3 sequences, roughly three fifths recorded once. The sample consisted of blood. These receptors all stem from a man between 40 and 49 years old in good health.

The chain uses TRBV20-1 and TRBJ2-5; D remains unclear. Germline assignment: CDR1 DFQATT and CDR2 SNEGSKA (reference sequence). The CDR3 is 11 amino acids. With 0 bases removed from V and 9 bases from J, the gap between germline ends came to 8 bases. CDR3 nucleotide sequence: TGCAGTGCTAGAGATCCCCCTGCCCAGTACTTC. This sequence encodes CSARDPPAQYF.

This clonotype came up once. The CDR3 DNA follows: TGTGCCAGCAGCTTACATCAGGGGGATTCACCCCTCCACTTT. Its translation is CASSLHQGDSPLHF. The chain couples TRBV11-2 to TRBJ1-6; 7 bases align to TRBD1. The CDR3 has 14 residues. CDR1 SGHAT and CDR2 FQNNGV come from the germline V gene. The V segment lost 2 bases and the J segment 8 bases; nucleotides outside the gene matches: 3.

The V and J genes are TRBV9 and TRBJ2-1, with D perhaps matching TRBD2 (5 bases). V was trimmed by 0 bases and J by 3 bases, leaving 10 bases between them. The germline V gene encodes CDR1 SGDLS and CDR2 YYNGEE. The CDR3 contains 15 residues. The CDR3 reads CASSVEDSVYNEQFF. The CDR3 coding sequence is TGTGCCAGCAGCGTAGAGGATAGCGTCTACAATGAGCAGTTCTTC.

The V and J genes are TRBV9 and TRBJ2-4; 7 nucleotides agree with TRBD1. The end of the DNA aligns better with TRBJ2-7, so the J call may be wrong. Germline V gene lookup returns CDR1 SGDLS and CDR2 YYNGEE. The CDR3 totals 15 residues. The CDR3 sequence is CASSVGQGEVYEQYF. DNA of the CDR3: TGTGCCAGCAGCGTAGGGCAGGGGGAAGTCTACGAGCAGTACTTC.

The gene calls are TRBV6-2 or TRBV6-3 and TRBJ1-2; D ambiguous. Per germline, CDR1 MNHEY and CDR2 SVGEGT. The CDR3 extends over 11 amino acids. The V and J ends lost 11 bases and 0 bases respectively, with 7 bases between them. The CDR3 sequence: CAGGSNYGYTF. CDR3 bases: TGTGCCGGTGGTTCTAACTATGGCTACACCTTC.

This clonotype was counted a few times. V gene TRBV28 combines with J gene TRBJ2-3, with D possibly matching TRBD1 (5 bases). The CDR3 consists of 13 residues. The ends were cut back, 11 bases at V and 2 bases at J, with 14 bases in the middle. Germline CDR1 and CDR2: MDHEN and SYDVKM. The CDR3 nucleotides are TGTGCCGCACAGGAACCGAACACAGATACGCAGTATTTT. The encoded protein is CAAQEPNTDTQYF.

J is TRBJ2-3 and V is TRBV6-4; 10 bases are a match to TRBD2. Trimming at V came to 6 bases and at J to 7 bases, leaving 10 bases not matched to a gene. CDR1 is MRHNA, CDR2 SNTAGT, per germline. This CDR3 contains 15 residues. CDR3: CASSELAGTYHTQYF. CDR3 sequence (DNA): TGTGCCAGCAGCGAACTAGCGGGGACTTACCATACGCAGTATTTT.